The present entry profiles one TCR beta chain with its context. Its antigen is currently not known. Base qualities were left out, and no much larger clone turns up one base away. Whole blood was collected in K2EDTA tubes by collaborating institutions according to the institutions' own protocols. For TCRbeta analysis, collaborators shipped samples as frozen whole blood, isolated PBMCs, or DNA extracted from either of those sample types. The data were taken from a study of blood T cell repertoires in COVID-19 (dated by TCRdb to the early 2020s). Turning to the overall study: Samples from collaborators originated in the United States, Italy and Spain and spanned both the acute and convalescent phases of COVID-19. Where HLA class I and class II types were available, the types were taken from metadata supplied by the sample provider, not from assay-based typing. Subjects who had been exposed to COVID-19, were actively infected with it, or had recovered from it provided the deeply sampled blood TCRbeta repertoires that made up the dataset. The repertoires were made available in a free public database intended to serve as a resource for research on the immune response to SARS-CoV-2. The prospective study material was composed of cDNA or gDNA derived from T cells, B-cell-depleted T cells, or PBMCs. Sample metadata almost always included a de-identified subject ID, COVID-19 status, age in years and sex. Samples came from the ongoing ImmuneRACE study (first 160 participants) plus 1,254 subjects from 6 global collaborators. Results and caveats for the whole study, not just this receptor: The amount of clinical and demographic metadata varied by source and participant and was provided uncurated.

TCRbeta CDR3 regions were amplified from genomic DNA by means of the immunoSEQ Assay, a bias-controlled multiplex PCR. On the authors' methods: The number of nucleated cells in each sample was estimated by amplification of reference gene primers within the assay. To quantify the absolute abundance of each unique TCRbeta CDR3 rearrangement, sequence reads were collapsed and filtered. For each sample, productive Simpson clonality was calculated as the square root of Simpson's diversity index over productive rearrangements. This immuneACCESS table, as held by TCRdb, lists in-frame sequences with V and J called but not all clones. Of the missing ones, under half trace to an unresolved V gene in checked studies; the others have no known cause. D and trimming were read from the DNA, whereas the V and J calls and clone size are those reported in that table. Counted in this sample were around 100,000 clones; approximately 90% of them appeared once. The ten most abundant clones make up 5.1% of the sample.

CDR1 and CDR2 are drawn from the germline V gene: SGHAT, FQNNGV. Unmatched junction bases come to 9, with V trimmed by 5 bases and J by 3 bases. The CDR3, from cysteine to phenylalanine, totals 15 residues. Kept here is only the CDR3 DNA, which spans 45 bases and is read in frame from base 1. The rearrangement combines TRBV11-2 with TRBJ1-2; the junction holds 7 bases that match TRBD1. This clonotype was obtained from a man between 50 and 59 years old with acute or convalescent COVID-19. The specimen sequenced was peripheral blood. The CDR3: CASSTRTGGDYGYTF. The DNA is as follows: TGTGCCAGCAGCACCCGGACAGGTGGGGACTATGGCTACACCTTC.